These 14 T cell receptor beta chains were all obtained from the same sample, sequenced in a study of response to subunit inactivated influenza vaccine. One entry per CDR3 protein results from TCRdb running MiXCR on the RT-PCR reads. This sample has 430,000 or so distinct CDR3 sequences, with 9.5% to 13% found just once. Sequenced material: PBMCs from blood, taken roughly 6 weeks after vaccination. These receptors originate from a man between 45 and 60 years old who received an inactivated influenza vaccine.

The CDR3 region is CASSPTGPHSNQPQHF. The CDR3 bases are TGTGCCAGCAGCCCGACAGGGCCTCATAGCAATCAGCCCCAGCATTTT. V usage is TRBV28 and J usage is TRBJ1-5, with 7 bases matching TRBD1. The CDR3 is 16 amino acids. The V gene end was trimmed by 6 bases and the J gene end by 0 bases; junction bases not matched to a gene: 8. Per the germline V gene, CDR1 is MDHEN and CDR2 is SYDVKM.

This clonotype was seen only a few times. Written as DNA, the CDR3 is TGTGCCAGCAGTTTCGGTACAGGGCTAAGCACAGATACGCAGTATTTT. Its protein is CASSFGTGLSTDTQYF. V is TRBV28 and J is TRBJ2-3; D is possibly TRBD1 (6 bases). The CDR3 is 16 residues long. V was cut by 3 bases and J by 0 bases, with 13 bases left in between. The V gene's germline CDR1 is MDHEN and CDR2 SYDVKM.

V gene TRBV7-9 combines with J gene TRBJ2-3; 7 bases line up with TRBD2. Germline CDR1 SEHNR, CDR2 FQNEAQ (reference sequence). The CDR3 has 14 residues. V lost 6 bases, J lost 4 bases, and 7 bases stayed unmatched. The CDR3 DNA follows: TGTGCCAGCAGGACTGGCGGGAGTTCAGATACGCAGTATTTT. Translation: CASRTGGSSDTQYF.

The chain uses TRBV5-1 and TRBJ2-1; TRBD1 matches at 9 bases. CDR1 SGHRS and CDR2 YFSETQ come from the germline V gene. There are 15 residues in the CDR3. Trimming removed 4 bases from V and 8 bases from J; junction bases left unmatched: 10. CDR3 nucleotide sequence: TGCGCCAGCAGCCTCTCCGGGACAGGGTACGATGAGCAGTTCTTC. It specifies CASSLSGTGYDEQFF.

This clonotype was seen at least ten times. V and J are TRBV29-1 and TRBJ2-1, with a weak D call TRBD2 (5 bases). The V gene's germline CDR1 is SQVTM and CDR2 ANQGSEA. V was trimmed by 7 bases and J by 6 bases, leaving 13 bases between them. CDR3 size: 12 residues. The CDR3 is CSAWELGNEQFF. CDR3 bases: TGCAGCGCCTGGGAGCTCGGCAATGAGCAGTTCTTC.

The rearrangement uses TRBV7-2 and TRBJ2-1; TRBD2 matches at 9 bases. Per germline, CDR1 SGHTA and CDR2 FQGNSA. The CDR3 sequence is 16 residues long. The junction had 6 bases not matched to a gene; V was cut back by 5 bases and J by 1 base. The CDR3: CASSPEAGGSYNEQFF. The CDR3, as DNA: TGTGCCAGCAGCCCAGAAGCGGGGGGTTCCTACAATGAGCAGTTCTTC.

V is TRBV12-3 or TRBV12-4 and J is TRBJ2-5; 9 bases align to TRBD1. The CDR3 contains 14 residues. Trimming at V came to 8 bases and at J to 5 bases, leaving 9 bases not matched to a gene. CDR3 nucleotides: TGTGCCAGCCGGGGGGACAGGGTGTCGGAGACCCAGTACTTC. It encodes CASRGDRVSETQYF.

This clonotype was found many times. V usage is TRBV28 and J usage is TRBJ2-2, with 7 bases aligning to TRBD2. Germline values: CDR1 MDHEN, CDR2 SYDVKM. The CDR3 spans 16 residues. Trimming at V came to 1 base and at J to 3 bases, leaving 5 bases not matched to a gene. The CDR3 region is CASSLFGGSDTGELFF. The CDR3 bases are TGTGCCAGCAGTTTATTTGGCGGGAGTGACACCGGGGAGCTGTTTTTT.

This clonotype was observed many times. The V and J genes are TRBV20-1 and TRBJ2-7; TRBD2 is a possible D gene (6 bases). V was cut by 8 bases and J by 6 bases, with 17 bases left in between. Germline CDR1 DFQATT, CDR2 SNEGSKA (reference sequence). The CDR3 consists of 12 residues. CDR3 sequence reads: CSPTPGVGEQYF. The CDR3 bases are TGCAGTCCTACGCCGGGGGTCGGCGAGCAGTACTTC.

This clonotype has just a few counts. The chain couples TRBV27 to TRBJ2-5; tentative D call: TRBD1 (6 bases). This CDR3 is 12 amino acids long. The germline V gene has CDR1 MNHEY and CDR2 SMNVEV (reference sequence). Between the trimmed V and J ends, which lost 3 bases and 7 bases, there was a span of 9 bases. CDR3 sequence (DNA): TGTGCCAGCAGTTTCGTAGGGGGGACCCAGTACTTC. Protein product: CASSFVGGTQYF.

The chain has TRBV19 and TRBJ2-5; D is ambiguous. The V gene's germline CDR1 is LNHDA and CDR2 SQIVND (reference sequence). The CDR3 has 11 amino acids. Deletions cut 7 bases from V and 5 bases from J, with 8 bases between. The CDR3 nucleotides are TGTGCCAGTAACGAAGGGGAGACCCAGTACTTC. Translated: CASNEGETQYF.

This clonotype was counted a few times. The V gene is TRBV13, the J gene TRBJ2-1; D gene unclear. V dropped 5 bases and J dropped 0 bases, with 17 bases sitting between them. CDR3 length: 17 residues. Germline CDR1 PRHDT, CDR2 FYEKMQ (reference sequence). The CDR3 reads CASSLSSGSSSYNEQFF. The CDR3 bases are TGTGCCAGCAGCCTTTCTTCGGGCTCCAGCTCCTACAATGAGCAGTTCTTC.

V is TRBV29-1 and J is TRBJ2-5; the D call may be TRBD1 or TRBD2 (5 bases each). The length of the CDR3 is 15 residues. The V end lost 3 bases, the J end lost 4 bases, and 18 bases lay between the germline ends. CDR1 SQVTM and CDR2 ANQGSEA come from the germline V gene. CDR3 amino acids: CSVELRDQAPETQYF. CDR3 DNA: TGCAGCGTTGAGTTAAGGGACCAGGCCCCAGAGACCCAGTACTTC.

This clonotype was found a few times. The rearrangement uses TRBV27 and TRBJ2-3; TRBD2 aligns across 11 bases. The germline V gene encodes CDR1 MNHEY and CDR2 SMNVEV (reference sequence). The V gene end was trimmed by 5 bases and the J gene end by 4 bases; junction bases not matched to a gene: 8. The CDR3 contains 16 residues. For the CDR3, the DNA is TGTGCCAGCAGTCCCGGGACTAGCGGACTGGCAGATACGCAGTATTTT. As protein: CASSPGTSGLADTQYF.